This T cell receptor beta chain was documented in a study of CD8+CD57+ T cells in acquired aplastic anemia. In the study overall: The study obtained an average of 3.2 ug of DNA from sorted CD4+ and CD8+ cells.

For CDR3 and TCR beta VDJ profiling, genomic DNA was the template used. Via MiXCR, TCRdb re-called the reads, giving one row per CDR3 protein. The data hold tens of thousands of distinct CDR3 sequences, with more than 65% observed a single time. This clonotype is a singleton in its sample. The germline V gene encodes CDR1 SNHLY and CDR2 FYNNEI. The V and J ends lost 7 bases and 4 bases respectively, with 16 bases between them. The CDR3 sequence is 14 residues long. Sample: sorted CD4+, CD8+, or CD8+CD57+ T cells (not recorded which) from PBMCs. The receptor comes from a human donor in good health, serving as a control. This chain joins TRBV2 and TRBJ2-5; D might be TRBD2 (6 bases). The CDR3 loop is CASKGTSSGETQYF. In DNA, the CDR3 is TGTGCCAGCAAGGGAACTAGCTCAGGAGAGACCCAGTACTTC.